The entry that follows covers one TCR beta chain sequence. The CDR3 sequence is 14 residues long. V gave up 0 bases and J gave up 0 bases, with 6 bases separating them. The germline CDR1 and CDR2 sequences are SGDLS and YYNGEE. The data stem from a study of blood T cell repertoires in COVID-19. In the study overall: Whether acute or convalescent, the COVID-19 samples came from the United States, Italy and Spain. The analysed material was cDNA or gDNA that came from T cells, B-cell-depleted T cells, or PBMCs.

Sequencing used immunoSEQ multiplex PCR; TCRdb keeps in-frame clones, though not all of them. The data show roughly 100,000 clones, about 89% seen once. The chain couples TRBV9 to TRBJ2-5; a possible D gene is TRBD1 (6 bases). The origin of this receptor is a human donor with active COVID-19. The donor label of this sample is uncertain. Material: peripheral blood. CDR3 sequence reads: CASSVGTDQETQYF. DNA of the CDR3: TGTGCCAGCAGCGTAGGGACAGACCAAGAGACCCAGTACTTC.